The 28 T cell receptor beta chains presented below share a single source sample, sequenced in a study of shared clonotypes between healthy human individuals (TCRdb year 2020). The receptor library was made with the immunoSEQ multiplex PCR assay. TCRdb stores this immuneACCESS table with in-frame sequences only. Part of the clones is absent; in the studies checked, under half of the shortfall reflects unresolved V genes, and no reason is known for the rest. The sample contains 2,500,000 or so clones, around 94% of them found a single time. Of the sample, more than 0.12% is held by the ten largest clones. The material sequenced was naive CD4+ T cells sorted from blood. The cell subset or site label of this sample denotes: CD45RA+ positively selected. These receptors were taken from a man younger than 30 in good health.

Remarks on this clone: Different DNA sequences within this sample yield the same CDR3. The chain combines TRBV10-3 with TRBJ1-1; 8 positions agree with TRBD1. The CDR3 has 14 amino acids. In germline, CDR1 is ENHRY, CDR2 SYGVKD. V shed 3 bases, J shed 5 bases, and the junction held 5 bases outside the gene matches. The CDR3 region has the DNA TGTGCCATCAGTGATGGACAGGGTGTAACTGAAGCTTTCTTT. Protein: CAISDGQGVTEAFF.

This rearrangement joins TRBV15 to TRBJ1-2; the D is unclear. In germline, CDR1 is LNHNV, CDR2 YYDKDF (reference sequence). The CDR3 spans 11 residues. The V end was cut by 6 bases, the J end by 5 bases, with 7 bases between. The CDR3 nucleotides read TGTGCCACCAGTTCGGGATATGGCTACACCTTC. This sequence encodes CATSSGYGYTF.

Comments on this clone: Other DNA sequences in the same sample also yield this CDR3. V gene TRBV6-1 combines with J gene TRBJ2-5; D remains ambiguous. This CDR3 spans 13 amino acids. V lost 0 bases and J 7 bases, leaving 9 bases between the germline ends. Germline V gives CDR1 MNHNS, CDR2 SASEGT. Written as DNA, the CDR3 is TGTGCCAGCAGTGAAGCGGGCGGCGGGACCCAGTACTTC. This gives the protein CASSEAGGGTQYF.

The DNA of the CDR3 is TGTGCCAGCAGCCCGCGGGGGGGGGACCTGAGCTCCTACGAGCAGTACTTC. Amino acid sequence: CASSPRGGDLSSYEQYF. The V and J genes are TRBV7-8 and TRBJ2-7, with TRBD2 identical over 9 bases. V gave up 5 bases and J gave up 0 bases; unmatched junction bases: 11. The CDR3 is 17 residues long. Germline CDR1 and CDR2: SGHVS and FQNEAQ.

The chain is built from TRBV28 and TRBJ2-5; 10 nucleotides align to TRBD1. Per germline, CDR1 MDHEN and CDR2 SYDVKM. The ends lost 6 bases at V and 4 bases at J; junction bases unmatched: 5. This CDR3 contains 14 residues. CDR3 amino acids: CASSPWDRGETQYF. In DNA, the CDR3 is TGTGCCAGCAGCCCTTGGGACAGGGGAGAGACCCAGTACTTC.

The chain employs TRBV28 and TRBJ1-1; TRBD1 matches at 8 bases. This CDR3 is 16 amino acids long. CDR1 MDHEN and CDR2 SYDVKM come from the germline V gene. J was trimmed by 2 bases and V by 8 bases; bases with no gene match: 13. The CDR3 spells CASERTGIGLNTEAFF. CDR3 DNA sequence: TGTGCCAGCGAAAGGACAGGGATCGGTCTAAACACTGAAGCTTTCTTT.

V usage is TRBV5-1 and J usage is TRBJ1-6; 8 bases match TRBD1. Looked up from germline, CDR1 is SGHRS and CDR2 is YFSETQ. V shed 3 bases and J 9 bases; nucleotides not matched to a gene: 5. This CDR3 comprises 14 residues. CDR3 sequence: CASSSQGVGSPLHF. For the CDR3, the DNA is TGCGCCAGCAGCTCACAGGGGGTGGGTTCACCCCTCCACTTT.

The chain recombines TRBV28 with TRBJ2-7, with D perhaps matching TRBD1 (6 bases). V shed 5 bases and J shed 2 bases, with 16 bases lying between them. The germline V gene has CDR1 MDHEN and CDR2 SYDVKM. The CDR3 totals 15 residues. The CDR3 loop reads CASSHVQGSTYEQYF. CDR3 nucleotides: TGTGCCAGCAGTCACGTACAGGGAAGTACCTACGAGCAGTACTTC.

This chain joins TRBV15 and TRBJ2-3; D not certain. The CDR3 contains 16 residues. Germline-derived CDR1 and CDR2 are LNHNV and YYDKDF (reference sequence). V was cut by 0 bases and J by 0 bases, with 10 bases left in between. The CDR3 region has the DNA TGTGCCACCAGCAGAGAGAAGTTCTCTAGCACAGATACGCAGTATTTT. This sequence encodes CATSREKFSSTDTQYF. Looking up the rest from reference TRBV15 and TRBJ2-3 gives the full variable domain: DAMVIQNPRYQVTQFGKPVTLSCSQTLNHNVMYWYQQKSSQAPKLLFHYYDKDFNNEADTPDNFQSRRPNTSFCFLDIRSPGLGDTAMYLCATSREKFSSTDTQYFGPGTRLTVL.

This sequence joins TRBV5-6 and TRBJ2-7; TRBD1 might be the D (6 bases). CDR1 is SGHDT and CDR2 is YYEEEE in the germline V gene. The CDR3 is 14 amino acids. The V gene lost 3 bases and the J gene lost 1 base, with 11 bases spanning the gap. The CDR3 DNA reads as TGTGCCAGCAGCTCACAGGGTACTTCCTACGAGCAGTACTTC. Its translation is CASSSQGTSYEQYF.

The chain combines TRBV7-6 with TRBJ2-3; D not resolved. Germline CDR1 SGHVS, CDR2 FNYEAQ. Trimming pared 8 bases from V and 1 base from J, leaving 13 bases between. CDR3 length equals 14 residues. CDR3 residues: CASGSYGGTDTQYF. In DNA form, the CDR3 reads TGTGCCAGCGGCTCATATGGGGGCACAGATACGCAGTATTTT.

This chain links TRBV9 with TRBJ1-6; no reliable D call. The CDR3 covers 16 residues. CDR1 and CDR2 (germline): SGDLS, YYNGEE. Trimming took off 3 bases at V and 9 bases at J, with 19 bases between the two ends. CDR3 amino acids: CASSATPAQSGSPLHF. The CDR3 DNA is TGTGCCAGCAGCGCAACCCCGGCCCAATCGGGTTCACCCCTCCACTTT.

The chain carries TRBV7-9 and TRBJ2-1; 10 nucleotides match TRBD2. The CDR3 covers 15 residues. V lost 4 bases, J lost 7 bases, and 7 bases stayed unmatched. Germline values: CDR1 SEHNR, CDR2 FQNEAQ (reference sequence). CDR3 nucleotides: TGTGCCAGCAGCTCCCTAGCGGGAGTGGGGAATGAGCAGTTCTTC. Translation gives CASSSLAGVGNEQFF.

This chain links TRBV6-1 with TRBJ1-1; no clear D gene. The CDR3 has 14 amino acids. Per the germline V gene, CDR1 is MNHNS and CDR2 is SASEGT. V was pared by 6 bases and J by 1 base, with 12 bases between. The CDR3 protein is CASSPGEGNTEAFF. DNA for the CDR3: TGTGCCAGCAGCCCCGGGGAGGGGAACACTGAAGCTTTCTTT.

V gene TRBV30 combines with J gene TRBJ2-7; 12 bases are a match to TRBD2. V trimming: 5 bases; J trimming: 5 bases; junction bases outside the gene matches: 7. CDR3 size: 14 residues. CDR1 is GTSNPN and CDR2 is SVGIG in the germline V gene (reference sequence). CDR3 DNA sequence: TGTGCCTGGGGACTAGCGGGATTTGGGCACGAGCAGTACTTC. Residues: CAWGLAGFGHEQYF.

The sample holds one count of this clone. Other DNA sequences from this sample encode an identical CDR3 as well. V usage is TRBV7-2 and J usage is TRBJ2-7, with 7 bases aligning to TRBD1. The ends lost 5 bases at V and 0 bases at J; junction bases unmatched: 4. CDR1 and CDR2 (germline): SGHTA, FQGNSA. This CDR3 spans 14 amino acids. CDR3 residues: CASSQGTASYEQYF. In DNA form, the CDR3 reads TGTGCCAGCAGCCAAGGGACAGCCTCCTACGAGCAGTACTTC. The entire variable domain, with the rest obtained from reference TRBV7-2 and TRBJ2-7, is as follows: GAGVSQSPSNKVTEKGKDVELRCDPISGHTALYWYRQSLGQGLEFLIYFQGNSAPDKSGLPSDRFSAERTGGSVSTLTIQRTQQEDSAVYLCASSQGTASYEQYFGPGTRLTVT.

The chain combines TRBV4-3 with TRBJ1-2, with D possibly being TRBD1 (5 bases). Trimming took off 5 bases at V and 6 bases at J, with 16 bases between the two ends. The CDR3 totals 14 residues. The germline CDR1 and CDR2 sequences are LGHNA and YSLEER. CDR3 sequence reads: CASSAGTVINGYTF. Here the CDR3 DNA reads TGCGCCAGCAGCGCCGGGACCGTCATCAATGGCTACACCTTC.

This clone appeared a single time. V and J are TRBV5-1 and TRBJ2-3, with no clear D. Germline V gene lookup returns CDR1 SGHRS and CDR2 YFSETQ. CDR3 length: 15 residues. V lost 0 bases to trimming and J lost 0 bases, with 8 bases between them. CDR3 amino acids: CASSLDGLSTDTQYF. In DNA form, the CDR3 reads TGCGCCAGCAGCTTGGACGGGCTCAGCACAGATACGCAGTATTTT. Filled out from reference TRBV5-1 and TRBJ2-3, the complete variable domain reads KAGVTQTPRYLIKTRGQQVTLSCSPISGHRSVSWYQQTPGQGLQFLFEYFSETQRNKGNFPGRFSGRQFSNSRSEMNVSTLELGDSALYLCASSLDGLSTDTQYFGPGTRLTVL.

J is TRBJ2-7 and V is TRBV27, with a possible D match to TRBD1 (6 bases). Germline loops: CDR1 MNHEY, CDR2 SMNVEV (reference sequence). Trimming cost V 6 bases and J 4 bases, with 10 bases left between them. The CDR3 sequence is 12 residues long. CDR3 in DNA: TGTGCCAGCAGAGCCCAGGGGTACGAGCAGTACTTC. As protein: CASRAQGYEQYF.

The rearrangement links TRBV28 to TRBJ1-1; D is uncertain. Trimming cost V 3 bases and J 2 bases, with 16 bases left between them. Per the germline V gene, CDR1 is MDHEN and CDR2 is SYDVKM. The CDR3 consists of 16 residues. The CDR3 here is CASSLGSKRLNTEAFF. The DNA of the CDR3 is TGTGCCAGCAGTTTGGGCTCAAAAAGGTTAAACACTGAAGCTTTCTTT.

The rearrangement uses TRBV9 and TRBJ2-1; possible D gene TRBD2, 6 bases. Trimming cost V 0 bases and J 1 base, with 14 bases left between them. Germline V lookup: CDR1 SGDLS, CDR2 YYNGEE. The CDR3 has 17 amino acids. This CDR3 is CASSVGKGGVSYNEQFF. For the CDR3, the DNA is TGTGCCAGCAGCGTAGGAAAAGGCGGGGTTTCCTACAATGAGCAGTTCTTC.

The CDR3 reads CASSTQGPTYEQYF. DNA of the CDR3: TGTGCCAGCAGCACACAGGGCCCCACCTACGAGCAGTACTTC. The chain recombines TRBV5-4 with TRBJ2-7; a weak D match, TRBD1 (6 bases). V lost 4 bases and J lost 2, with 13 bases in between. This CDR3 contains 14 residues. Germline values: CDR1 SGHNT, CDR2 YYREEE (reference sequence).

The V call is TRBV30, the J call TRBJ2-7, with D possibly matching TRBD1 (5 bases). The CDR3 has 12 residues. Trimming left V 3 bases short and J 6 bases short, with 12 bases between. The germline CDR1 and CDR2 sequences are GTSNPN and SVGIG (reference sequence). CDR3 residues: CAWSLQGIEQYF. CDR3 DNA: TGTGCCTGGAGCCTTCAGGGAATCGAGCAGTACTTC.

V is TRBV10-3 and J is TRBJ2-1, with 10 bases aligning to TRBD2. This CDR3 spans 15 amino acids. Looked up from germline, CDR1 is ENHRY and CDR2 is SYGVKD. Trimming cost V 2 bases and J 4 bases; bases outside gene matches: 2. CDR3 protein: CAISEASGGYNEQFF. The CDR3 DNA reads TGTGCCATCAGTGAGGCTAGCGGGGGATACAATGAGCAGTTCTTC.

The chain links TRBV5-1 to TRBJ1-6; D is uncertain. The CDR3 loop spans 13 amino acids. Trimming removed 4 bases from V and 12 bases from J, with 14 bases in between. CDR1 is SGHRS, CDR2 YFSETQ, per germline. The CDR3 is CASSPGPGEPLHF. The CDR3 bases are TGCGCCAGCAGCCCTGGGCCGGGTGAACCCCTCCACTTT.

V is TRBV30 and J is TRBJ2-5, with a possible D match to TRBD2 (5 bases). This CDR3 has 15 amino acids. V lost 5 bases and J 1 base, leaving 17 bases between the germline ends. The germline gives CDR1 GTSNPN, CDR2 SVGIG (reference sequence). Here the CDR3 DNA reads TGTGCCTGGGATACGGGAACCCTGAGCCAAGAGACCCAGTACTTC. Amino acids: CAWDTGTLSQETQYF.

The CDR3 spells CASSYSGSQPQHF. The CDR3 region has the DNA TGTGCCAGCAGTTACTCAGGGTCGCAGCCCCAGCATTTT. This chain connects TRBV6-6 to TRBJ1-5; D gene uncertain. Germline lookup yields CDR1 MNHNY and CDR2 SVGAGI (reference sequence). This CDR3 is built from 13 residues. Trimming left V 0 bases short and J 7 bases short, with 7 bases between.

The chain links TRBV11-3 to TRBJ2-7, with TRBD2 as a possible D gene (5 bases). Looked up from germline, CDR1 is SGHNT and CDR2 is YENEEA. V dropped 4 bases and J dropped 6 bases, with 13 bases sitting between them. The CDR3 has 13 residues. The CDR3 region is CASSSLPGSEQYF. DNA for the CDR3: TGTGCCAGCAGCTCCCTCCCGGGGAGCGAGCAGTACTTC.